These T cell receptor beta chains were read from a single sample in a study of cytomegalovirus exposure and HLA in healthy donors. The protocol was immunoSEQ multiplex PCR, while the TCRdb copy is restricted to in-frame clones and leaves out a portion. The sample includes 95,000 to 100,000 clones, about 80% of them seen just once. Input material: PBMCs. The source is a man aged 40-55 years in good health and CMV-seronegative. CDR3s include the opening cysteine and the closing phenylalanine or tryptophan. D genes are given only for firm matches. Clone size, where shown, is once, few, many, or a class for clones that have expanded.

D gene | clone size | J gene | V gene | CDR3 DNA | CDR3 protein
TRBD2 | . | TRBJ2-5 | TRBV5-1 | TGCGCCAGCAGCTCCCGGACTAGCGGGGGGATAGAGACCCAGTACTTC | CASSSRTSGGIETQYF
TRBD2 | . | TRBJ2-3 | TRBV18 | TGTGCCAGCTCACCGCAACTAGCGTCCACAGATACGCAGTATTTT | CASSPQLASTDTQYF
TRBD1 | . | TRBJ1-1 | TRBV2 | TGTGCCAGCAGTGAGGAAGGACAGGGAGGAACTGAAGCTTTCTTT | CASSEEGQGGTEAFF
TRBD1 | . | TRBJ1-1 | TRBV19 | TGTGCCAGTAGTGTCGACAGGGGGAACACTGAAGCTTTCTTT | CASSVDRGNTEAFF
. | . | TRBJ1-2 | TRBV6-1 | TGTGCCAGCAGTGAAGGGCAGGGCTGGGGTGGCTACACCTTC | CASSEGQGWGGYTF
. | . | TRBJ2-7 | TRBV7-2 | TGTGCCAGCAGCCCCCCCGGCGAGCAGTACTTC | CASSPPGEQYF
. | . | TRBJ1-5 | TRBV11-2 | TGTGCCAGCAGCCCCAGTGGGGCACTTAGCAATCAGCCCCAGCATTTT | CASSPSGALSNQPQHF
. | . | TRBJ2-1 | TRBV5-6 | TGTGCCAGCAGCTTCCGGGATGAGCAGTTCTTC | CASSFRDEQFF
. | . | TRBJ1-4 | TRBV7-9 | TGTGCCAGCAGCTTAGGTTCAGCTAATGAAAAACTGTTTTTT | CASSLGSANEKLFF
TRBD1 | . | TRBJ1-1 | TRBV10-3 | TGTGCCATCAGGAGGACAGGGGTCTCTGAAGCTTTCTTT | CAIRRTGVSEAFF
TRBD1 | . | TRBJ1-2 | TRBV30 | TGTGCCTGGAGTAACCCCGTCGGGGACAGGGAGTTTTGGGGCTACACCTTC | CAWSNPVGDREFWGYTF
. | . | TRBJ1-2 | TRBV27 | TGTGCCAGCAGTTTAAGTCAGGGAATAGGCTATGGCTACACCTTC | CASSLSQGIGYGYTF
. | few | TRBJ2-7 | TRBV7-9 | TGTGCCAGCAGCCATGGTGGCCGCGAGCAGTACTTC | CASSHGGREQYF
. | . | TRBJ1-4 | TRBV11-2 | TGTGCCAGCAGCCCTGGAATAGGACAAGATGTGTTTTTT | CASSPGIGQDVFF
. | . | TRBJ2-7 | TRBV19 | TGTGCCAGTAGTGGAGGAGAGTCCTACGAGCAGTACTTC | CASSGGESYEQYF
. | . | TRBJ2-5 | TRBV5-8 | TGTGCCAGCAGCGTCGACTTCGCCACGGAGACCCAGTACTTC | CASSVDFATETQYF
. | . | TRBJ1-4 | TRBV9 | TGTGCCAGCAGCGTAGAGGCAGGGGCTGTTGAAAAACTGTTTTTT | CASSVEAGAVEKLFF
. | . | TRBJ2-6 | TRBV19 | TGTGCCAGTAGTATATTGGGCAGCTCAAGGTCTGGGGCCAACGTCCTGACTTTC | CASSILGSSRSGANVLTF
. | . | TRBJ1-5 | TRBV7-2 | TGTGCCAGCAGCCCCGGGGGTGGGGGCAATCAGCCCCAGCATTTT | CASSPGGGGNQPQHF
TRBD1 | . | TRBJ1-2 | TRBV19 | TGTGCCAGTAGTATGGGAGGGACAGGGGCCGTCTATGGCTACACCTTC | CASSMGGTGAVYGYTF
. | . | TRBJ2-4 | TRBV4-2 | TGTGCCAGCAGCCAACTCCGGGGGTTGGCCAAAAACATTCAGTACTTC | CASSQLRGLAKNIQYF
TRBD1 | . | TRBJ1-6 | TRBV6-5 | TGTGCCAGCAGTTCAGGCAGGGGGTGGAATTCACCCCTCCACTTT | CASSSGRGWNSPLHF
. | . | TRBJ2-2 | TRBV2 | TGTGCCAGCAGGGAAGGGGGGGGCGTGAATTTGGAGCTGTTTTTT | CASREGGGVNLELFF
TRBD1 | . | TRBJ1-2 | TRBV4-3 | TGCGCCAGCAGCCGGACCCAGGACAGGGGCTATGGCTACACCTTC | CASSRTQDRGYGYTF
TRBD1 | few | TRBJ1-6 | TRBV2 | TGTGCCAGCAGTCCCAGGGGACAGGGTAATTCACCCCTCCACTTT | CASSPRGQGNSPLHF
TRBD1 | . | TRBJ2-1 | TRBV5-1 | TGCGCCAGCAGCATACAGGGGAATGAGCAGTTCTTC | CASSIQGNEQFF
. | . | TRBJ1-6 | TRBV5-6 | TGTGCCAGCAGCTTTCCAGGTTCGGCCCTCCACTTT | CASSFPGSALHF
. | . | TRBJ2-7 | TRBV5-1 | TGCGCCAGCAGCTTGGAGGGGGAATCCTACGAGCAGTACTTC | CASSLEGESYEQYF
. | . | TRBJ1-1 | TRBV4-1 | TGCGCCAGCAGCCAAGGACCGGGGGGAATCGGGGTTGAAGCTTTCTTT | CASSQGPGGIGVEAFF
. | once | TRBJ1-2 | TRBV5-1 | TGCGCCAGCAGCTTGCAGGAAAACTATGGCTACACCTTC | CASSLQENYGYTF
. | . | TRBJ1-4 | TRBV6-1 | TGTGCCAGCAGTGGTCGGGGGGCGCTTGAAAAACTGTTTTTT | CASSGRGALEKLFF
. | few | TRBJ1-4 | TRBV25-1 | TGTGCCAGCAGTGAAGATATCGCAGGGAACGAAAAACTGTTTTTT | CASSEDIAGNEKLFF
. | . | TRBJ2-7 | TRBV19 | TGTGCCAGTAGCCCGGGACTTAGGACCTCCTACGAGCAGTACTTC | CASSPGLRTSYEQYF
TRBD1 | . | TRBJ1-5 | TRBV18 | TGTGCCAGCTCACCCGACAGGGGGGTGGGTCAGCCCCAGCATTTT | CASSPDRGVGQPQHF
TRBD2 | . | TRBJ2-7 | TRBV2 | TGTGCCAGCGGGACTAGCGGTCGCTCCTACGAGCAGTACTTC | CASGTSGRSYEQYF
TRBD1 | . | TRBJ1-5 | TRBV7-2 | TGTGCCAGCAGCTCCGAGGGGGCCGTGAGCAATCAGCCCCAGCATTTT | CASSSEGAVSNQPQHF
. | . | TRBJ2-5 | TRBV2 | TGTGCCAGCAAAAGGGGGGGGGAGACCCAGTACTTC | CASKRGGETQYF
. | . | TRBJ1-2 | TRBV6-6 | TGTGCCAGCAGTCCCGGGAACTACTATGGCTACACCTTC | CASSPGNYYGYTF
TRBD1 | . | TRBJ1-2 | TRBV11-2 | TGTGCCAGCAGCTTCGGTGGGACAGGGGGCGTAGGCTACACCTTC | CASSFGGTGGVGYTF
. | . | TRBJ1-2 | TRBV6-1 | TGTGCCAGCAGTGAAACAGGGTACTATGGCTACACCTTC | CASSETGYYGYTF
TRBD1 | . | TRBJ2-7 | TRBV7-2 | TGTGCCAGCAGCTTAGGACAGGGGGCCGCTTACGAGCAGTACTTC | CASSLGQGAAYEQYF
TRBD1 | . | TRBJ1-2 | TRBV10-1 | TGCGCCAGCAGCCCCACCGACAGGGGCGGCTACACCTTC | CASSPTDRGGYTF
. | . | TRBJ1-2 | TRBV15 | TGTGCCACCAGCAGAGATCTAGCAGGAAACTATGGCTACACCTTC | CATSRDLAGNYGYTF
. | . | TRBJ1-4 | TRBV13 | TGTGCCAGCAGCTTATCAAGGGGGGAAAAACTGTTTTTT | CASSLSRGEKLFF
. | few | TRBJ2-1 | TRBV13 | TGTGCCAGCAGCACACTAGGACGGAGCTCCTACAATGAGCAGTTCTTC | CASSTLGRSSYNEQFF
. | . | TRBJ2-7 | TRBV12-5 | TGTGCTAGTGGTTTGAGCCGGGACACCTCCTACGAGCAGTACTTC | CASGLSRDTSYEQYF
. | . | TRBJ1-1 | TRBV2 | TGTGCCAGCAGTGGAGGACGGGGGAGCACTGAAGCTTTCTTT | CASSGGRGSTEAFF
TRBD1 | . | TRBJ2-5 | TRBV12-5 | TGTGCTAGTGGCAGGGACAGCCCCCAAGAGACCCAGTACTTC | CASGRDSPQETQYF
. | . | TRBJ1-6 | TRBV2 | TGTGCCAGCAGTGAATCCAGGGCAGAGAGCTCCTATAATTCACCCCTCCACTTT | CASSESRAESSYNSPLHF
TRBD1 | . | TRBJ2-7 | TRBV4-1 | TGCGCCAGCAGCCAATGGGACAGCCGTTCCTACGAGCAGTACTTC | CASSQWDSRSYEQYF
. | once | TRBJ1-2 | TRBV15 | TGTGCCACCAGCAGAGATCAGGGGACTACGGTCGGTAACTATGGCTACACCTTC | CATSRDQGTTVGNYGYTF
. | . | TRBJ1-2 | TRBV2 | TGTGCCAGCAGTGGCGAGAACTATGGCTACACCTTC | CASSGENYGYTF
. | . | TRBJ2-7 | TRBV19 | TGTGCCAGTAGTCCTGACAGGATGATCTACGAGCAGTACTTC | CASSPDRMIYEQYF
. | . | TRBJ2-5 | TRBV6-1 | TGTGCCAGCCGGGGCGGGGCTACCCAAGAGACCCAGTACTTC | CASRGGATQETQYF
. | . | TRBJ2-2 | TRBV7-2 | TGTGCCAGCAGCCAGGGATCAAGAACCGGGGAGCTGTTTTTT | CASSQGSRTGELFF
TRBD1 | . | TRBJ1-5 | TRBV2 | TGTGCCAGCAGTTCGACAGGGTTCAATCAGCCCCAGCATTTT | CASSSTGFNQPQHF
TRBD1 | . | TRBJ1-4 | TRBV9 | TGTGCCAGCAGCGTAGATGGGACAGCTAATGAAAAACTGTTTTTT | CASSVDGTANEKLFF
TRBD2 | . | TRBJ2-2 | TRBV28 | TGTGCCAGCAGTTTCCCTGGACTAGCGGGGGGCAAGAACACCGGGGAGCTGTTTTTT | CASSFPGLAGGKNTGELFF
. | . | TRBJ1-5 | TRBV6-5 | TGTGCCAGCAGGATGGGGGCTGGTCAGCCCCAGCATTTT | CASRMGAGQPQHF
TRBD1 | . | TRBJ2-3 | TRBV18 | TGTGCCAGCTCACCCCTTGGACAGGGAGGAACAGATACGCAGTATTTT | CASSPLGQGGTDTQYF